The clone carrying this T cell receptor (beta chain) has a single count. Looked up from germline, CDR1 is LGHDT and CDR2 is YNNKEL (reference sequence). J gave up 2 bases and V 0 bases, and 10 bases lay outside the gene matches. The CDR3 totals 18 residues. The sample is drawn from a study of blood T cell repertoires in COVID-19. Study summary: The samples span acute and convalescent COVID-19 from the United States, Italy and Spain. T cells, B-cell-depleted T cells, or PBMCs provided the cDNA or gDNA that served as material.

Original methodology: Reference gene primer amplification gave nucleated cell count estimates. The method was immunoSEQ multiplex PCR; TCRdb's version includes in-frame clones alone and lacks a portion of them. That table supplies the V and J calls and clone size; D and trimming were determined from the DNA. The sample includes approximately 200,000 clones, 86% seen only once; the top ten take less than 3.5%. This TCR derives from a woman aged 25-40 years with active or convalescent COVID-19. The chain uses TRBV3-1 (or the pseudogene TRBV3-2) and TRBJ1-2, with TRBD1 identical over 9 bases. Sample: peripheral blood. Written as DNA, the CDR3 is TGTGCCAGCAGCCAAGACATCTATCCGGGACAGGGCAACTATGGCTACACCTTC. Residues: CASSQDIYPGQGNYGYTF.